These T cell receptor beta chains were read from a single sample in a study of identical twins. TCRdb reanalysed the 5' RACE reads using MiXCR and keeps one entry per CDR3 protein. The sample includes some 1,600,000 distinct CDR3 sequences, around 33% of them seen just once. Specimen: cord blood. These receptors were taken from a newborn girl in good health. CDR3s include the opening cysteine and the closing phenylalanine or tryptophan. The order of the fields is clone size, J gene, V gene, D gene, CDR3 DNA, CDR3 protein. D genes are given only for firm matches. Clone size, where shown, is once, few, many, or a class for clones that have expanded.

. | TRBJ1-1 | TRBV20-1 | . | TGCAGTGCTAGCGGGCGGATGAACACTGAAGCTTTCTTT | CSASGRMNTEAFF
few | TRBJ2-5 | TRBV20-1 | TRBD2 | TGCAGTGCTATACTAGCGACGACTGAGACCCAGTACTTC | CSAILATTETQYF
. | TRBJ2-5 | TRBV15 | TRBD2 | TGTGCCACCAGGGACGTTCGTACCGGGACTAGGGAAGAGACCCAGTACTTC | CATRDVRTGTREETQYF
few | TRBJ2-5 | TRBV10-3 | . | TGTGCCATCAGTGAAGGGGACTGGTACCAAGAGACCCAGTACTTC | CAISEGDWYQETQYF
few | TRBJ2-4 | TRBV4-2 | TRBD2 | TGTGCCAGCAGCCAAGATTTAGCGGGAGTCGAAAACATTCAGTACTTC | CASSQDLAGVENIQYF
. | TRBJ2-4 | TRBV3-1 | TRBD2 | TGTGCCAGCAGCCAAGGGGGAGGGGTAGCCAAAAACATTCAGTACTTC | CASSQGGGVAKNIQYF
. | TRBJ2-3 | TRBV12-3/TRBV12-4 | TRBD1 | TGTGCCAGCAGTTCGCCGGCCCTCGCAGGGGGAGATACGCAGTATTTT | CASSSPALAGGDTQYF
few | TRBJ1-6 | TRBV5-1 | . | TGCGCCAGCAGCTTGGTTTCCTCGGTGACGGAAAGTAATTCACCCCTCCACTTT | CASSLVSSVTESNSPLHF
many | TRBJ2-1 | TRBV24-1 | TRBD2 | TGTGCCACCAGTGATTTGGGGACTAGCTCCTACAATGAGCAGTTCTTC | CATSDLGTSSYNEQFF
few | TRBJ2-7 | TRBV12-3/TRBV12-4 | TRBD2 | TGTGCCAGCAGCTCTAGCGGGGGCCAACTCTACGAGCAGTACTTC | CASSSSGGQLYEQYF
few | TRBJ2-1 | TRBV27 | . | TGTGCCAGCCAAACCCCTAGTGAGCAGTTCTTC | CASQTPSEQFF
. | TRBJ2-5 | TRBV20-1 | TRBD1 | TGCAGTGCTAGAAGGGAGACAGGGGAAGAGACCCAGTACTTC | CSARRETGEETQYF
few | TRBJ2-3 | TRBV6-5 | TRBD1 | TGTGCCAGCAGTTACCCGGACAGGACCAGCACAGATACGCAGTATTTT | CASSYPDRTSTDTQYF
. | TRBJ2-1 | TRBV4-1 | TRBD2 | TGCGCCAGCAGCCAACCCGGGGGGGCCCCTCCGTTCTTC | CASSQPGGAPPFF
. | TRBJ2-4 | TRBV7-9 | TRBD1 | TGTGCCAGCAGCCCTGACAGGGGGCATGCCTACGGGCAGTACTTC | CASSPDRGHAYGQYF
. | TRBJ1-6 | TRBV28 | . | TGTGCCAGCTTTCCCGGGACGGCCTATAATTCACCCCTCCACTTT | CASFPGTAYNSPLHF
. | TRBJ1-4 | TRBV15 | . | TGTGCCACCAGCAGAGTGGTGACAGTTAATGAAAAACTGTTTTTT | CATSRVVTVNEKLFF
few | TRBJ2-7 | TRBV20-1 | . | TGCAGTGCAGAATCCTACCAAAACTACGAGCAGTACTTC | CSAESYQNYEQYF
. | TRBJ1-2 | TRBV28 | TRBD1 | TGTGCCAGCAGCCCCGACAGGGGAACTGGCTACACCTTC | CASSPDRGTGYTF
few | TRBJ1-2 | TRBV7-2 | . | TGTGCCAGCAGCCCAGGACACCCCTATGGCTACACCTTC | CASSPGHPYGYTF
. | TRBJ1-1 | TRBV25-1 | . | TGTGCCAGCAGTGCACCCGGGCCGAACACTGAAGCTTTCTTT | CASSAPGPNTEAFF
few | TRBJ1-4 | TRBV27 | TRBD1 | TGTGCCAGCAGTCCATATAGACAGGGGGGGGGTGAAAAACTGTTTTTT | CASSPYRQGGGEKLFF
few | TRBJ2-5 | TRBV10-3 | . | TGTGCCATCAGTGTAGGGGGACCGCAAGAGACCCAGTACTTC | CAISVGGPQETQYF
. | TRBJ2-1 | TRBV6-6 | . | TGTGCCAGCAGTTACTTAGCGGAGAATCCCTACGAGCAGTTCTTC | CASSYLAENPYEQFF
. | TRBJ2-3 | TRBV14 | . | TGTGCCAGCAGCCAACGCGGCGGGGCTAGCACAGATACGCAGTATTTT | CASSQRGGASTDTQYF
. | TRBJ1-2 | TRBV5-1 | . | TGCGCCAGCAGCTTGGCGTATACGGGGGCTAACTATGGCTACACCTTC | CASSLAYTGANYGYTF
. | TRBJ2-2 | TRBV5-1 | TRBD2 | TGCGCCAGCAGCTCGGGACTAGCGGGAGTATATAGCGGGGAGCTGTTTTTT | CASSSGLAGVYSGELFF
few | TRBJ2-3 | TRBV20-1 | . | TGCAGTGCTGGGGGATCCCCTACCACAGATACGCAGTATTTT | CSAGGSPTTDTQYF